Listed here are 13 T cell receptor beta chains from one sample, sequenced in a study of identical twins. TCRdb recomputed calls from the 5' RACE reads with MiXCR, one row per CDR3 protein. The table lists approximately 240,000 distinct CDR3 sequences, around an eighth of them singletons. What was sequenced was memory (CD45RO+) T cells sorted from blood. The receptors derive from a woman aged 18-29 years in good health.

This clonotype was observed a few times. This sequence joins TRBV20-1 and TRBJ1-2; D unclear. The CDR3 length is 12 residues. V shed 3 bases and J shed 2 bases, with 7 bases lying between them. Germline loops: CDR1 DFQATT, CDR2 SNEGSKA (reference sequence). CDR3 in amino acids: CSARYYNYGYTF. The CDR3 DNA sequence: TGCAGTGCTAGGTATTACAACTATGGCTACACCTTC.

This clonotype occurred many times. This sequence joins TRBV6-5 and TRBJ2-2, with 7 bases lining up with TRBD1. CDR1 MNHEY and CDR2 SVGAGI come from the germline V gene. The CDR3 has 14 residues. The ends lost 2 bases at V and 5 bases at J; junction bases unmatched: 2. CDR3 region: CASSYRQGTGELFF. The CDR3 region has the DNA TGTGCCAGCAGTTACAGACAGGGAACCGGGGAGCTGTTTTTT.

The chain employs TRBV3-1 and TRBJ2-7; 9 bases map to TRBD2. The CDR3 runs to 14 residues. V trimming: 3 bases; J trimming: 5 bases; junction bases outside the gene matches: 5. Germline V gives CDR1 LGHDT, CDR2 YNNKEL (reference sequence). CDR3: CASSQIAGANEQYF. The CDR3 nucleotides are TGTGCCAGCAGCCAGATAGCGGGAGCGAACGAGCAGTACTTC.

This clonotype was seen a handful of times. The chain couples TRBV12-5 to TRBJ2-5; 8 bases match TRBD1. J gave up 4 bases and V 1 base, and 5 bases lay outside the gene matches. Per the germline V gene, CDR1 is LGHNT and CDR2 is FRNRAP. This CDR3 spans 15 amino acids. The CDR3, as DNA: TGTGCTAGTGGTTTGGGGGGGACAGGAGGAGAGACCCAGTACTTC. As protein: CASGLGGTGGETQYF.

There are many counts of this clonotype. This chain connects TRBV10-3 to TRBJ2-3; D remains unclear. Per the germline V gene, CDR1 is ENHRY and CDR2 is SYGVKD. Trimming cost V 7 bases and J 1 base, with 9 bases left between them. CDR3 length: 13 amino acids. Here the CDR3 DNA reads TGTGCCATCAATCGAGATGGCACAGATACGCAGTATTTT. Translation: CAINRDGTDTQYF.

This clonotype was observed a handful of times. The J gene is TRBJ2-1, the V gene TRBV9; possibly TRBD2 for D (5 bases). The V and J ends lost 1 base and 5 bases respectively, with 13 bases between them. Germline-derived CDR1 and CDR2 are SGDLS and YYNGEE. CDR3 length: 15 amino acids. In DNA form, the CDR3 reads TGTGCCAGCAGCGTAAGAGAGGCCGGGAACAATGAGCAGTTCTTC. Residues: CASSVREAGNNEQFF.

This clonotype was found many times. The CDR3 sequence is CASSVGEYQETQYF. DNA for the CDR3: TGTGCCAGCAGTGTAGGGGAGTACCAAGAGACCCAGTACTTC. J is TRBJ2-5 and V is TRBV2; the D call may be TRBD1 or TRBD2 (5 bases each). The CDR3 is 14 amino acids. Germline loops: CDR1 SNHLY, CDR2 FYNNEI. V lost 4 bases, J lost 0 bases, and 9 bases lay in between.

This clonotype was counted between two and nine times. The J gene is TRBJ2-1, the V gene TRBV20-1, with D tentatively TRBD2 (6 bases). Germline V lookup: CDR1 DFQATT, CDR2 SNEGSKA (reference sequence). This CDR3 is built from 13 residues. V was shortened by 4 bases and J by 0 bases, with 7 bases between the two germline ends. The CDR3 nucleotides read TGCAGTGCTAAGACTAGCTCCTACAATGAGCAGTTCTTC. Translating gives CSAKTSSYNEQFF.

This clonotype turned up a few times. The rearrangement links TRBV12-3 or TRBV12-4 to TRBJ2-4; TRBD1 aligns across 7 bases. The trim removed 6 bases at V and 0 bases at J, leaving 8 bases unmatched. This CDR3 comprises 16 residues. CDR3 sequence: CASRADRALAKNIQYF. In nucleotides, the CDR3 is TGTGCCAGCAGAGCAGACAGGGCCCTAGCCAAAAACATTCAGTACTTC.

The sample holds a few counts of this clonotype. The chain recombines TRBV6-5 with TRBJ1-4; D remains ambiguous. The CDR3 spans 13 residues. Deletions cut 2 bases from V and 3 bases from J, with 4 bases between. CDR1 is MNHEY, CDR2 SVGAGI, per germline. DNA for the CDR3: TGTGCCAGCAGTTACAGATCTAATGAAAAACTGTTTTTT. Translation gives CASSYRSNEKLFF.

V and J are TRBV28 and TRBJ2-1; tentative D call: TRBD2 (6 bases). The V and J ends lost 5 bases and 3 bases respectively, with 11 bases between them. Germline CDR1 and CDR2: MDHEN and SYDVKM. The length of the CDR3 is 14 residues. The CDR3 sequence is CASSPPTSYNEQFF. The CDR3, as DNA: TGTGCCAGCAGTCCGCCGACTAGCTACAATGAGCAGTTCTTC.

V is TRBV7-2 and J is TRBJ2-4; D is perhaps TRBD2 (5 bases). The CDR3 is made up of 17 amino acids. Germline values: CDR1 SGHTA, CDR2 FQGNSA. Trimming removed 3 bases from V and 8 bases from J, with 23 bases in between. DNA of the CDR3: TGTGCCAGCAGCTTCCCCACTCGAGGGCCGATTAATTACATTCAGTACTTC. This gives the protein CASSFPTRGPINYIQYF.

The chain uses TRBV28 and TRBJ2-7, with 7 positions matching TRBD1. This CDR3 comprises 15 residues. CDR1 and CDR2 from the germline V gene are MDHEN and SYDVKM. V trimming: 6 bases; J trimming: 9 bases; junction bases outside the gene matches: 17. The CDR3 coding sequence is TGTGCCAGCAGCACCCCGGGACAGCCCGGTGGGATGCAGTACTTC. It yields the protein CASSTPGQPGGMQYF. The variable domain in full, completed from reference TRBV28 and TRBJ2-7, reads DVKVTQSSRYLVKRTGEKVFLECVQDMDHENMFWYRQDPGLGLRLIYFSYDVKMKEKGDIPEGYSVSREKKERFSLILESASTNQTSMYLCASSTPGQPGGMQYFGPGTRLTVT.